This entry lists 10 T cell receptor beta chains sequenced from one sample in a study of beta chain features in type 1 diabetes. Sequencing targeted expressed TCRB transcripts, as all isolated RNA had been reverse transcribed. Clones were read by immunoSEQ multiplex PCR, and TCRdb kept only the in-frame ones, dropping some. The table includes about 150,000 clones, around a tenth detected once. The sample consisted of central memory CD4+ T cells from blood. These receptors were obtained from a man younger than 35 in good health.

This clone was counted a few times. Other DNA variants within this sample encode the same CDR3. The gene calls are TRBV4-3 and TRBJ1-2, with D unclear. V dropped 1 base and J dropped 4 bases, with 10 bases sitting between them. Germline V CDR1 and CDR2: LGHNA, YSLEER. This CDR3 has 14 residues. The CDR3 bases are TGCGCCAGCAGCCAAGTTGGGCGTGGCTATGGCTACACCTTC. Residues: CASSQVGRGYGYTF.

This clone was counted only a few times. The chain carries TRBV28 and TRBJ1-2; 7 bases map to TRBD1. Germline V lookup: CDR1 MDHEN, CDR2 SYDVKM. This CDR3 spans 14 amino acids. With V trimmed by 4 bases and J by 2 bases, 4 bases remained unmatched. CDR3 DNA sequence: TGTGCCAGCAGTTCAACAGGGGACAACTATGGCTACACCTTC. As protein: CASSSTGDNYGYTF.

This clone was recorded a few times. The chain is built from TRBV7-9 and TRBJ2-7; D is unclear. Germline V CDR1 and CDR2: SEHNR, FQNEAQ (reference sequence). V shed 5 bases and J shed 1 base, with 15 bases lying between them. This CDR3 spans 15 amino acids. The DNA of the CDR3 is TGTGCCAGCAGCCCCGCCGCAGGCCCTTCCTACGAGCAGTACTTC. This translates into CASSPAAGPSYEQYF.

This clone was counted between two and nine times. This chain connects TRBV7-9 to TRBJ1-3, with 8 bases matching TRBD1. With V trimmed by 3 bases and J by 0 bases, 4 bases remained unmatched. CDR1 and CDR2 (germline): SEHNR, FQNEAQ (reference sequence). The CDR3 sequence is 16 residues long. The CDR3 sequence is CASSLGQAASGNTIYF. CDR3 DNA sequence: TGTGCCAGCAGCTTGGGACAGGCGGCCTCTGGAAACACCATATATTTT.

The sample holds a few counts of this clone. The chain couples TRBV7-9 to TRBJ2-5; TRBD1 matches 8 bases. Looked up from germline, CDR1 is SEHNR and CDR2 is FQNEAQ (reference sequence). V was clipped by 7 bases and J by 11 bases; unmatched bases: 12. This CDR3 region has 13 residues. The CDR3 here is CASKGQAGLEQYF. The CDR3, as DNA: TGTGCCAGCAAGGGACAGGCGGGTTTAGAGCAGTACTTC.

With respect to this clone: Sequence at one end of the junction differs from germline and may be a read error. The gene calls are TRBV7-9 and TRBJ1-6; 8 nucleotides line up with TRBD1. Germline V gene sequence: CDR1 SEHNR, CDR2 FQNEAQ (reference sequence). The CDR3 contains 11 residues. The CDR3 bases are TGTGCCAGCAGCCTGGACAGGGAATTTACCTTT. Encoded protein: CASSLDREFTF.

This clone was observed a handful of times. The CDR3 nucleotides are TGTGCCAGTACCCCACGTGTCAGGGATTCACCCCTCCACTTT. Protein product: CASTPRVRDSPLHF. The chain couples TRBV19 to TRBJ1-6; TRBD1 is a possible D gene (5 bases). CDR3 length equals 14 residues. Germline values: CDR1 LNHDA, CDR2 SQIVND (reference sequence). V shed 7 bases and J shed 8 bases, with 15 bases lying between them. Full variable domain (missing parts from reference TRBV19 and TRBJ1-6): DGGITQSPKYLFRKEGQNVTLSCEQNLNHDAMYWYRQDPGQGLRLIYYSQIVNDFQKGDIAEGYSVSREKKESFPLTVTSAQKNPTAFYLCASTPRVRDSPLHFGNGTRLTVT.

This clone was observed at least ten times. V and J are TRBV28 and TRBJ1-2, with D maybe TRBD1 (5 bases). The CDR3 runs 13 residues. V lost 6 bases and J lost 6, with 14 bases in between. Germline V gene data show CDR1 as MDHEN and CDR2 as SYDVKM. The CDR3 region has the DNA TGTGCCAGCAGATCGATGGGGGGAGATGGCTACACCTTC. Its protein product is CASRSMGGDGYTF.

The chain is built from TRBV11-2 and TRBJ2-1; 8 bases agree with TRBD2. V gave up 1 base and J gave up 5 bases; unmatched junction bases: 7. The CDR3 contains 16 residues. Germline CDR1 SGHAT, CDR2 FQNNGV. CDR3 nucleotide sequence: TGTGCCAGCAGCTTAGTAACGGGGGGGCTAGACAATGAGCAGTTCTTC. It codes for CASSLVTGGLDNEQFF.

The chain joins TRBV4-2 to TRBJ1-5; tentatively, D is TRBD1 (6 bases). The length of the CDR3 is 16 residues. Germline lookup yields CDR1 LGHNA and CDR2 YNFKEQ. Trimming took off 2 bases at V and 6 bases at J, with 17 bases between the two ends. In DNA, the CDR3 is TGTGCCAGCAGCCAACTGACAGGCGCTACCATTCAGCCCCAGCATTTT. This encodes CASSQLTGATIQPQHF.